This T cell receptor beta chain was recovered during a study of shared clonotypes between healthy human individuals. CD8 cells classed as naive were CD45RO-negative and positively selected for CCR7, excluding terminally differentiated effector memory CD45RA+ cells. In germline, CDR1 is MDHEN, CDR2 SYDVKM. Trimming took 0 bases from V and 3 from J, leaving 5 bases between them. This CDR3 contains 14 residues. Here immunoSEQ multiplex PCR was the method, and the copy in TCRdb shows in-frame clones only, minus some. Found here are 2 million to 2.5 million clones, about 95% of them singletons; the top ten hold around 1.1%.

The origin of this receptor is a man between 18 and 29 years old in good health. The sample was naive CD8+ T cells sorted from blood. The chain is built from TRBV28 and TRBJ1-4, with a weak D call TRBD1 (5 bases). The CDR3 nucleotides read TGTGCCAGCAGTTTATGGGGGGCTAATGAAAAACTGTTTTTT. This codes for CASSLWGANEKLFF.